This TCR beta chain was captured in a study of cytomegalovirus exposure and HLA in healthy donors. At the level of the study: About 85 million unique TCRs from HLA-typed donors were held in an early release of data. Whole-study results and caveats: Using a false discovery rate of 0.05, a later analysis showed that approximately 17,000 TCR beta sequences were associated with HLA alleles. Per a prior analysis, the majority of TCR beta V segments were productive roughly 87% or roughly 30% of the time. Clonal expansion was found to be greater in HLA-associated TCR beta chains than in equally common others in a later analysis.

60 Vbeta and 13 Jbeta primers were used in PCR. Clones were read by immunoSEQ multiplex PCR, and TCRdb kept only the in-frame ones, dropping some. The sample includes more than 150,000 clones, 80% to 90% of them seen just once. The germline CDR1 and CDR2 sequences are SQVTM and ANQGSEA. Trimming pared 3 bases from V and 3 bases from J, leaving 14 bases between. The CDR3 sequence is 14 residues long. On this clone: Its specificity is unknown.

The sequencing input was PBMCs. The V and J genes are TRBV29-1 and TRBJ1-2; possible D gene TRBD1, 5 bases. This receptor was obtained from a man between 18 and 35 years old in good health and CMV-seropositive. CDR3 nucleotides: TGCAGCGTTGAGGGGAAGGGGCGCCACTATGGCTACACCTTC. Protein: CSVEGKGRHYGYTF.